Listed below are T cell receptor beta chains from one sample, sequenced in a study of blood T cell repertoires in COVID-19. This table comes from immunoSEQ multiplex PCR, and its TCRdb copy is limited to in-frame clones, with some not included. In the table there are some 260,000 clones, almost 90% of which are singletons. The sample was peripheral blood. Every receptor here comes from a man older than 75 with acute or convalescent COVID-19. Each CDR3 is given with its conserved first and last residue. A D gene is named only where the DNA matches it firmly. Not every row has a clone size; where given, it reads once, few, many or a size class.

CDR3aa: CATSDPGAGNTIYF
CDR3nt: TGTGCCACCAGTGATCCAGGGGCTGGAAACACCATATATTTT
abundance: .
j_gene: TRBJ1-3
d_gene: .
v_gene: TRBV24-1

CDR3aa: CASSYTGNNQPQHF
CDR3nt: TGTGCCAGCAGCTACACAGGGAACAATCAGCCCCAGCATTTT
abundance: .
j_gene: TRBJ1-5
d_gene: .
v_gene: TRBV6-5

CDR3aa: CASSRRGTGGAGEKLFF
CDR3nt: TGCGCCAGCAGCCGTCGCGGGACAGGGGGCGCCGGGGAAAAACTGTTTTTT
abundance: .
j_gene: TRBJ1-4
d_gene: TRBD1
v_gene: TRBV4-3

CDR3aa: CASSILAGERPYNEQFF
CDR3nt: TGTGCCAGTAGTATCCTAGCGGGAGAGAGGCCCTACAATGAGCAGTTCTTC
abundance: once
j_gene: TRBJ2-1
d_gene: TRBD2
v_gene: TRBV19

CDR3aa: CASSLSGRGNQPQHF
CDR3nt: TGTGCCAGCAGTTTATCAGGGAGGGGCAATCAGCCCCAGCATTTT
abundance: .
j_gene: TRBJ1-5
d_gene: .
v_gene: TRBV27

CDR3aa: CASSTGGENTGELFF
CDR3nt: TGCGCCAGCAGCACCGGGGGGGAGAACACCGGGGAGCTGTTTTTT
abundance: .
j_gene: TRBJ2-2
d_gene: TRBD2
v_gene: TRBV5-1

CDR3aa: CASSILGQGSSYGYTF
CDR3nt: TGTGCCAGTAGTATCTTGGGACAGGGGTCTTCCTATGGCTACACCTTC
abundance: .
j_gene: TRBJ1-2
d_gene: TRBD1
v_gene: TRBV19

CDR3aa: CASSLDSRANTQYF
CDR3nt: TGTGCCAGCAGCCTAGACAGCAGAGCTAATACGCAGTATTTT
abundance: .
j_gene: TRBJ2-3
d_gene: .
v_gene: TRBV7-2

CDR3aa: CASSFTDNYGYTF
CDR3nt: TGTGCCAGCAGCTTCACAGATAACTATGGCTACACCTTC
abundance: .
j_gene: TRBJ1-2
d_gene: .
v_gene: TRBV7-2

CDR3aa: CASRQGTRSGEQFF
CDR3nt: TGTGCCAGTCGCCAGGGGACACGATCCGGGGAGCAGTTCTTC
abundance: .
j_gene: TRBJ2-1
d_gene: .
v_gene: TRBV19

CDR3aa: CASGLAGTGREKLFF
CDR3nt: TGTGCTAGTGGTTTGGCCGGGACAGGGCGGGAAAAACTGTTTTTT
abundance: .
j_gene: TRBJ1-4
d_gene: TRBD1
v_gene: TRBV12-5

CDR3aa: CASSRDRGLETQYF
CDR3nt: TGTGCCAGCAGTCGAGACAGGGGGCTAGAGACCCAGTACTTC
abundance: .
j_gene: TRBJ2-5
d_gene: TRBD1
v_gene: TRBV6-5

CDR3aa: CASSERLAGIPYEQYF
CDR3nt: TGTGCCAGCAGTGAAAGACTAGCGGGGATCCCTTACGAGCAGTACTTC
abundance: .
j_gene: TRBJ2-7
d_gene: TRBD2
v_gene: TRBV27

CDR3aa: CASSRDSPNTEAFF
CDR3nt: TGTGCCAGCTCACGGGACAGCCCGAACACTGAAGCTTTCTTT
abundance: .
j_gene: TRBJ1-1
d_gene: TRBD1
v_gene: TRBV18

CDR3aa: CASSAIPGGEAFF
CDR3nt: TGTGCCAGCAGTGCTATCCCCGGGGGGGAAGCTTTCTTT
abundance: .
j_gene: TRBJ1-1
d_gene: .
v_gene: TRBV6-4

CDR3aa: CASSTLGQGTGANVLTF
CDR3nt: TGTGCCAGCAGTACACTCGGACAGGGAACTGGGGCCAACGTCCTGACTTTC
abundance: once
j_gene: TRBJ2-6
d_gene: TRBD1
v_gene: TRBV27

CDR3aa: CASSLVTGDTEAFF
CDR3nt: TGTGCCAGCAGCTTGGTGACAGGGGACACTGAAGCTTTCTTT
abundance: .
j_gene: TRBJ1-1
d_gene: TRBD1
v_gene: TRBV11-2

CDR3aa: CASSPTSGSKETQYF
CDR3nt: TGTGCCAGCAGCCCTACTAGCGGGAGTAAAGAGACCCAGTACTTC
abundance: .
j_gene: TRBJ2-5
d_gene: TRBD2
v_gene: TRBV6-6

CDR3aa: CASSRGQGAGELFF
CDR3nt: TGTGCCAGTAGTAGGGGACAGGGGGCCGGGGAGCTGTTTTTT
abundance: few
j_gene: TRBJ2-2
d_gene: TRBD1
v_gene: TRBV19

CDR3aa: CASSPEGGTGGRTEAFF
CDR3nt: TGTGCCAGCTCACCAGAAGGGGGAACAGGGGGTAGGACTGAAGCTTTCTTT
abundance: .
j_gene: TRBJ1-1
d_gene: TRBD1
v_gene: TRBV18

CDR3aa: CASSIGQDYGYTF
CDR3nt: TGTGCCAGCAGCATCGGACAGGACTATGGCTACACCTTC
abundance: .
j_gene: TRBJ1-2
d_gene: TRBD1
v_gene: TRBV9

CDR3aa: CASSQSSNSPLHF
CDR3nt: TGTGCCAGCAGCCAAAGCTCGAATTCACCCCTCCACTTT
abundance: .
j_gene: TRBJ1-6
d_gene: .
v_gene: TRBV4-2

CDR3aa: CASIQGAGTGELFF
CDR3nt: TGTGCCAGTATACAGGGGGCGGGCACCGGGGAGCTGTTTTTT
abundance: .
j_gene: TRBJ2-2
d_gene: TRBD1
v_gene: TRBV19

CDR3aa: CASSLQNQPQHF
CDR3nt: TGTGCCAGCAGCTTACAGAATCAGCCCCAGCATTTT
abundance: few
j_gene: TRBJ1-5
d_gene: .
v_gene: TRBV7-9

CDR3aa: CASSLAGGNEKLFF
CDR3nt: TGTGCCAGCAGCTTAGCTGGAGGGAATGAAAAACTGTTTTTT
abundance: few
j_gene: TRBJ1-4
d_gene: .
v_gene: TRBV7-9

CDR3aa: CASSPSRAQETQYF
CDR3nt: TGTGCCAGCAGCCCAAGTAGAGCGCAAGAGACCCAGTACTTC
abundance: .
j_gene: TRBJ2-5
d_gene: .
v_gene: TRBV7-2

CDR3aa: CASSLNQGTGGSRPQHF
CDR3nt: TGTGCCAGCAGTTTAAATCAAGGGACAGGGGGATCCAGGCCCCAGCATTTT
abundance: once
j_gene: TRBJ1-5
d_gene: TRBD1
v_gene: TRBV28

CDR3aa: CASSLGLAGGQVTGELFF
CDR3nt: TGTGCCAGCAGCCTGGGACTAGCGGGGGGCCAGGTCACCGGGGAGCTGTTTTTT
abundance: .
j_gene: TRBJ2-2
d_gene: TRBD2
v_gene: TRBV5-5

CDR3aa: CASRPDRDSGNTIYF
CDR3nt: TGTGCCAGCAGGCCTGACAGAGACTCTGGAAACACCATATATTTT
abundance: once
j_gene: TRBJ1-3
d_gene: .
v_gene: TRBV6-9

CDR3aa: CASSLTTGGSTDTQYF
CDR3nt: TGTGCCAGCAGCCTCACCACGGGGGGAAGCACAGATACGCAGTATTTT
abundance: .
j_gene: TRBJ2-3
d_gene: TRBD2
v_gene: TRBV7-9

CDR3aa: CATSRDRQGGGEQFF
CDR3nt: TGTGCCACCAGCAGAGATCGACAGGGCGGCGGTGAGCAGTTCTTC
abundance: .
j_gene: TRBJ2-1
d_gene: TRBD1
v_gene: TRBV15

CDR3aa: CATSRSPGQGAGELFF
CDR3nt: TGTGCCACCAGCAGATCCCCAGGACAGGGGGCCGGGGAGCTGTTTTTT
abundance: .
j_gene: TRBJ2-2
d_gene: TRBD1
v_gene: TRBV15

CDR3aa: CASSPSGSYEQYF
CDR3nt: TGTGCCAGCAGCCCTAGCGGGTCCTACGAGCAGTACTTC
abundance: .
j_gene: TRBJ2-7
d_gene: TRBD2
v_gene: TRBV9

CDR3aa: CASSVGDSGRGEKLFF
CDR3nt: TGTGCCAGCAGCGTGGGGGACAGCGGTCGGGGTGAAAAACTGTTTTTT
abundance: few
j_gene: TRBJ1-4
d_gene: TRBD1
v_gene: TRBV9

CDR3aa: CASSLPQGAHIQAFF
CDR3nt: TGTGCCAGCAGTTTGCCTCAGGGCGCTCATATACAAGCTTTCTTT
abundance: few
j_gene: TRBJ1-1
d_gene: .
v_gene: TRBV28

CDR3aa: CAISEGQGVRPQHF
CDR3nt: TGTGCCATCAGTGAGGGGCAGGGGGTGAGGCCCCAGCATTTT
abundance: .
j_gene: TRBJ1-5
d_gene: TRBD1
v_gene: TRBV10-3

CDR3aa: CASSEGSSGNTIYF
CDR3nt: TGTGCCAGCAGCGAGGGCAGCTCTGGAAACACCATATATTTT
abundance: many
j_gene: TRBJ1-3
d_gene: .
v_gene: TRBV7-2

CDR3aa: CASSLGQQYEQYF
CDR3nt: TGTGCCAGTAGTCTCGGACAGCAGTACGAGCAGTACTTC
abundance: few
j_gene: TRBJ2-7
d_gene: .
v_gene: TRBV19

CDR3aa: CASSYSERGSNQPQHF
CDR3nt: TGTGCCAGCAGTTACTCGGAGCGGGGGAGCAATCAGCCCCAGCATTTT
abundance: .
j_gene: TRBJ1-5
d_gene: .
v_gene: TRBV6-6

CDR3aa: CASSQDSVQGNTIYF
CDR3nt: TGTGCCAGCAGCCAAGATTCTGTACAGGGAAACACCATATATTTT
abundance: .
j_gene: TRBJ1-3
d_gene: .
v_gene: TRBV3-1/TRBV3-2